This TCR beta chain originates from a study of OX40 agonist ivuxolimab in advanced cancers. Study-level points and caveats: CD8+ T cells were the subset that, on average, had more expanded clones than CD4+.

The CDR3 spans 14 residues. Trimming cost V 6 bases and J 7 bases, with 19 bases left between them. Germline CDR1 MDHEN, CDR2 SYDVKM. Clones were sequenced by immunoSEQ multiplex PCR, and TCRdb holds only the in-frame ones, with some missing. The table has 69,000 or so clones, about four fifths seen once. For this clone: No antigen is known for it.

The TCR originated in an adult with an advanced solid tumor such as melanoma, head and neck, liver or kidney cancer. This specimen was CD4+ or CD8+ T cells sorted from blood, taken in a trial of the OX40 agonist ivuxolimab. The rearrangement joins TRBV28 to TRBJ2-7, with D perhaps being TRBD1 or TRBD2 (6 bases each). CDR3 nucleotide sequence: TGTGCCAGCAGCACGGGACGGGGGCTGAGGGAGCAGTACTTC. Its protein product is CASSTGRGLREQYF.